The 10 T cell receptor beta chains below were found in one sample sequenced in a study of T cells in Graves' hyperthyroidism and ophthalmopathy. The investigators amplified TCR beta CDR3 regions from RNA transcripts. TCR CDR3 underwent first-round RT-PCR with the HTBI primer set. In TCRdb, the multiplex PCR reads were re-called with MiXCR into one record per CDR3 protein. The sample contains approximately 590,000 distinct CDR3 sequences, about half of which appear only once. Sequencing used peripheral blood or thyroid tissue (not recorded which). These receptors all stem from a woman under 30 with Graves' hyperthyroidism.

This clonotype was counted a few times. The rearrangement links TRBV4-1 to TRBJ2-7, with 10 bases identical to TRBD1. CDR1 is MGHRA and CDR2 is YSYEKL in the germline V gene. CDR3 length: 15 residues. With 2 bases clipped from V and 4 bases from J, the junction kept 5 bases outside the gene matches. The CDR3 spells CASSQYGTGAYEQYF. The CDR3 DNA is TGCGCCAGCAGCCAATACGGGACAGGGGCTTACGAGCAGTACTTC.

This chain connects TRBV25-1 to TRBJ2-6, with D possibly being TRBD2 (6 bases). Germline assignment: CDR1 MGHDK and CDR2 SYGVNS. The V gene lost 5 bases and the J gene lost 4 bases, with 15 bases spanning the gap. This CDR3 is 16 amino acids long. CDR3 protein: CASSPSSGPGANVLTF. The CDR3 DNA follows: TGTGCCAGCAGTCCTAGTAGCGGCCCCGGGGCCAACGTCCTGACTTTC.

This clonotype was detected ten times or more. The CDR3 DNA reads TGCAGCGTTGGACAGGGAATCAACTATGGCTACACCTTC. The encoded protein is CSVGQGINYGYTF. J is TRBJ1-2 and V is TRBV29-1; 7 nucleotides match TRBD1. The V gene's germline CDR1 is SQVTM and CDR2 ANQGSEA. V was pared by 4 bases and J by 2 bases, with 4 bases of the junction left unmatched. This CDR3 region has 13 residues.

This clonotype was counted many times. The chain recombines TRBV7-8 with TRBJ1-1; D uncertain. Germline values: CDR1 SGHVS, CDR2 FQNEAQ. Trimming stripped 4 bases from V and 4 bases from J, with 10 bases between. The CDR3 length is 13 residues. The CDR3 DNA sequence: TGTGCCAGCAGCTCCGGGGTTGGCACTGAAGCTTTCTTT. This codes for CASSSGVGTEAFF.

The chain combines TRBV10-3 with TRBJ1-5; 12 nucleotides align to TRBD1. Trimming cost V 3 bases and J 6 bases; bases outside gene matches: 6. Germline values: CDR1 ENHRY, CDR2 SYGVKD. CDR3 length: 16 residues. DNA for the CDR3: TGTGCCATCAGTGAATTCGGGACAGGGGGCGGTCAGCCCCAGCATTTT. It translates to CAISEFGTGGGQPQHF.

The V call is TRBV7-2, the J call TRBJ2-7, with TRBD2 matching over 8 bases. This CDR3 region has 16 residues. The germline V gene has CDR1 SGHTA and CDR2 FQGNSA. V lost 7 bases and J lost 4; bases outside the gene matches: 15. The CDR3 region is CASTPLGSGSGYEQYF. CDR3 nucleotides: TGTGCCAGCACCCCCCTTGGAAGCGGGAGTGGGTACGAGCAGTACTTC. The full variable domain, in which reference TRBV7-2 and TRBJ2-7 provide the parts outside the CDR3, is GAGVSQSPSNKVTEKGKDVELRCDPISGHTALYWYRQSLGQGLEFLIYFQGNSAPDKSGLPSDRFSAERTGGSVSTLTIQRTQQEDSAVYLCASTPLGSGSGYEQYFGPGTRLTVT.

The chain recombines TRBV5-1 with TRBJ2-7, with 7 nucleotides matching TRBD2. This CDR3 comprises 14 residues. The germline V gene encodes CDR1 SGHRS and CDR2 YFSETQ. With V trimmed by 2 bases and J by 5 bases, 7 bases remained unmatched. The CDR3 spells CASSFPSGNHEQYF. The CDR3 DNA reads TGCGCCAGCAGCTTCCCGAGCGGGAACCACGAGCAGTACTTC.

The gene calls are TRBV2 and TRBJ1-1, with D maybe TRBD1 (5 bases). Germline CDR1 is SNHLY and CDR2 is FYNNEI. V lost 3 bases to trimming and J lost 1 base, with 12 bases between them. CDR3 length: 15 amino acids. CDR3 loop: CASSDSVGGNTEAFF. The CDR3 nucleotides read TGTGCCAGCAGTGACTCGGTGGGGGGGAACACTGAAGCTTTCTTT. Using reference TRBV2 and TRBJ1-1 for the parts outside the CDR3, the full variable domain is EPEVTQTPSHQVTQMGQEVILRCVPISNHLYFYWYRQILGQKVEFLVSFYNNEISEKSEIFDDQFSVERPDGSNFTLKIRSTKLEDSAMYFCASSDSVGGNTEAFFGQGTRLTVV.

This clonotype came up once. The chain joins TRBV25-1 to TRBJ1-2; no reliable D call. This CDR3 comprises 14 residues. The V and J ends lost 3 bases and 2 bases respectively, with 10 bases between them. Germline CDR1 and CDR2: MGHDK and SYGVNS. The CDR3 nucleotides are TGTGCCAGCAGTGACCCCCGCGGGAACTATGGCTACACCTTC. Its translation: CASSDPRGNYGYTF.

This clonotype came up many times. The chain has TRBV6-6 and TRBJ2-7, with 8 bases matching TRBD2. CDR3 length equals 14 residues. The V segment lost 0 bases and the J segment 2 bases; nucleotides outside the gene matches: 0. Germline loops: CDR1 MNHNY, CDR2 SVGAGI (reference sequence). The CDR3 DNA is TGTGCCAGCAGTTACTCGACTAGCGCCTACGAGCAGTACTTC. Its translation is CASSYSTSAYEQYF.